This T cell receptor (beta chain) was observed in a study of radiation and T cells in renal cell carcinoma. Study overall: Nephrectomy followed 15 Gy stereotactic body radiation by 4 weeks.

Libraries were prepared by immunoSEQ multiplex PCR; TCRdb keeps only in-frame clonotypes and omits some of them. The sample contains about 150,000 clones, roughly 87% of which appear only once. The CDR3 length is 17 residues. V lost 4 bases and J lost 11; bases outside the gene matches: 14. Looked up from germline, CDR1 is SGHRS and CDR2 is YFSETQ. Findings of the study overall: Baseline intratumoral clonotype presence is unknown without pretreatment biopsies. From baseline, blood top tumor clonotypes peaked at 2 weeks post-radiation.

As for this clone: Its specificity is unknown.

Time point indicated: blood 2 weeks post-SBRT. Indicated treatment: 15 Gy SBRT to primary tumor, nephrectomy 4 weeks later. The sequence derives from a woman in her forties or fifties with renal cell carcinoma. The sample in question was blood, obtained from a patient whose treatment included radiotherapy and nephrectomy. The chain combines TRBV5-1 with TRBJ2-1; 14 bases align to TRBD2. Here the CDR3 DNA reads TGCGCCAGCAGCCGCAGCCAAACCGGGACTAGCGGGGGACAGCAGTTCTTC. As protein: CASSRSQTGTSGGQQFF.